Listed below are T cell receptor beta chains from one sample, sequenced in a study of lymphopenia after photon versus proton radiotherapy. The data were produced by immunoSEQ multiplex PCR, yet TCRdb's version contains in-frame clones alone and is incomplete. There are 8,000 or so clones in the sample; about 80% occur only once, and 51% lies in the top ten. The sample consisted of peripheral blood, taken from a patient treated with photon-based radiotherapy. The receptors stem from a man aged 25 to 45 with gastric cancer. CDR3s include the opening cysteine and the closing phenylalanine or tryptophan. The D gene is left open where the match is weak. A clone size is listed for some rows: how often the clone was seen (once, few, many), or a class if it is expanded.

CDR3: CASSWSVGGNTEAFF; DNA: TGTGCCAGCAGCTGGAGTGTGGGCGGGAACACTGAAGCTTTCTTT; D: NA; J: TRBJ1-1; size: NA; V: TRBV11-2
CDR3: CASSLGGALNYGYTF; DNA: TGTGCCAGCTCACTGGGCGGGGCCCTTAACTATGGCTACACCTTC; D: NA; J: TRBJ1-2; size: NA; V: TRBV18
CDR3: CSVEDPPRDEQHF; DNA: TGCAGCGTTGAAGATCCCCCCAGGGACGAGCAGCACTTC; D: NA; J: TRBJ2-7; size: NA; V: TRBV29-1
CDR3: CASSPGQLVDEQYF; DNA: TGCGCCAGCAGCCCGGGACAATTGGTCGACGAGCAGTACTTC; D: NA; J: TRBJ2-7; size: NA; V: TRBV5-1
CDR3: CASSQDQQDSEEKLFF; DNA: TGTGCCAGCAGCCAAGACCAGCAGGACAGTGAGGAAAAACTGTTTTTT; D: NA; J: TRBJ1-4; size: NA; V: TRBV4-2
CDR3: CASSQTGSINNEQFF; DNA: TGTGCCAGCAGTCAGACAGGGTCTATCAACAATGAGCAGTTCTTC; D: TRBD1; J: TRBJ2-1; size: NA; V: TRBV6-5
CDR3: CASSHTVLGNEQFF; DNA: TGCGCCAGCAGCCACACCGTTCTCGGGAATGAGCAGTTCTTC; D: NA; J: TRBJ2-1; size: few; V: TRBV4-3
CDR3: CASSPPGIISQETQYF; DNA: TGTGCCAGCTCACCACCAGGGATCATCAGCCAAGAGACCCAGTACTTC; D: NA; J: TRBJ2-5; size: NA; V: TRBV18
CDR3: CASSLVMGRGTYNEQFF; DNA: TGTGCCAGCAGCTTGGTCATGGGGCGGGGGACCTACAATGAGCAGTTCTTC; D: TRBD2; J: TRBJ2-1; size: NA; V: TRBV5-4
CDR3: CASISGQSDQPQHF; DNA: TGTGCCAGCATATCGGGACAGTCAGATCAGCCCCAGCATTTT; D: TRBD1; J: TRBJ1-5; size: NA; V: TRBV6-5
CDR3: CASGADRGGNEQYF; DNA: TGCGCCAGCGGCGCGGACAGGGGAGGTAACGAGCAGTACTTC; D: TRBD1; J: TRBJ2-7; size: few; V: TRBV10-2
CDR3: CASSLGGTSGGANEQFF; DNA: TGCGCCAGCAGCCTTGGTGGGACTAGCGGGGGGGCCAATGAGCAGTTCTTC; D: TRBD2; J: TRBJ2-1; size: NA; V: TRBV5-1
CDR3: CASSALLAGVLNEQFF; DNA: TGTGCCAGCAGCGCTTTACTAGCGGGAGTGTTAAATGAGCAGTTCTTC; D: TRBD2; J: TRBJ2-1; size: NA; V: TRBV9
CDR3: CASSERAGVWRSTDTQYF; DNA: TGTGCCAGCAGTGAACGGGCGGGAGTTTGGCGTAGCACAGATACGCAGTATTTT; D: TRBD2; J: TRBJ2-3; size: NA; V: TRBV6-1
CDR3: CAITPGPDMDQPQHF; DNA: TGTGCCATTACCCCGGGACCCGACATGGATCAGCCCCAGCATTTT; D: NA; J: TRBJ1-5; size: NA; V: TRBV28
CDR3: CASSADSYEQYF; DNA: TGTGCCAGCAGTGCCGACTCCTACGAGCAGTACTTC; D: NA; J: TRBJ2-7; size: NA; V: TRBV6-6
CDR3: CASSRTGIMSYEQYF; DNA: TGTGCCAGCAGTAGGACAGGGATCATGAGCTACGAGCAGTACTTC; D: TRBD1; J: TRBJ2-7; size: NA; V: TRBV6-5
CDR3: CASSLAGQGANTGELFF; DNA: TGCGCCAGCAGCTTGGCGGGACAGGGAGCGAACACCGGGGAGCTGTTTTTT; D: TRBD1; J: TRBJ2-2; size: NA; V: TRBV5-1
CDR3: CASSQETGGYGYTF; DNA: TGCGCCAGCAGCCAAGAAACAGGAGGTTATGGCTACACCTTC; D: NA; J: TRBJ1-2; size: once; V: TRBV4-1
CDR3: CASSQVLTGEGTDTQYF; DNA: TGTGCCAGCAGCCAAGTCCTTACGGGGGAAGGCACAGATACGCAGTATTTT; D: NA; J: TRBJ2-3; size: NA; V: TRBV4-2
CDR3: CSVEFSTGREHQETQYF; DNA: TGCAGCGTTGAGTTTTCGACAGGGAGAGAGCATCAAGAGACCCAGTACTTC; D: TRBD1; J: TRBJ2-5; size: once; V: TRBV29-1
CDR3: CASSEAGTGAGGLYTF; DNA: TGTGCCAGCAGTGAAGCGGGGACAGGGGCCGGCGGCCTCTACACCTTC; D: TRBD1; J: TRBJ1-2; size: NA; V: TRBV6-1
CDR3: CASSLARQQNTEAFF; DNA: TGTGCCAGCAGCTTAGCGAGGCAGCAGAACACTGAAGCTTTCTTT; D: NA; J: TRBJ1-1; size: NA; V: TRBV7-9
CDR3: CASSLPTTDTQYF; DNA: TGTGCCAGCAGTTTACCGACCACAGATACGCAGTATTTT; D: NA; J: TRBJ2-3; size: few; V: TRBV28
CDR3: CASSLWTTGVPATNEKLFF; DNA: TGTGCCAGCAGTTTATGGACCACAGGGGTTCCCGCAACTAATGAAAAACTGTTTTTT; D: TRBD1; J: TRBJ1-4; size: few; V: TRBV28
CDR3: CASSLTGEETGELFF; DNA: TGTGCCAGCAGCTTGACAGGGGAGGAGACCGGGGAGCTGTTTTTT; D: TRBD1; J: TRBJ2-2; size: NA; V: TRBV7-6
CDR3: CAISVKHTGRGEQYF; DNA: TGTGCCATCAGTGTAAAACACACAGGGCGGGGAGAGCAGTACTTC; D: NA; J: TRBJ2-7; size: few; V: TRBV10-3
CDR3: CASSYEGGFTGELFF; DNA: TGTGCCAGCAGCTACGAGGGGGGTTTCACCGGGGAGCTGTTTTTT; D: NA; J: TRBJ2-2; size: NA; V: TRBV11-3
CDR3: CASSLGQVFYGYTF; DNA: TGCGCCAGCAGCCTTGGGCAGGTCTTCTATGGCTACACCTTC; D: NA; J: TRBJ1-2; size: NA; V: TRBV23-1
CDR3: CASSVSEKLFF; DNA: TGTGCCAGCAGTGTCTCGGAAAAACTGTTTTTT; D: NA; J: TRBJ1-4; size: NA; V: TRBV2
CDR3: CASSFAAKNIQYF; DNA: TGTGCCAGCAGCTTCGCGGCCAAAAACATTCAGTACTTC; D: NA; J: TRBJ2-4; size: NA; V: TRBV11-3
CDR3: CASSLGSAGMYNEQFF; DNA: TGTGCCAGCAGCTTAGGTTCGGCGGGGATGTACAATGAGCAGTTCTTC; D: NA; J: TRBJ2-1; size: NA; V: TRBV7-9
CDR3: CASSQDRASTDTQYF; DNA: TGCGCCAGCAGCCAGGACAGGGCTTCGACAGATACGCAGTATTTT; D: TRBD1; J: TRBJ2-3; size: once; V: TRBV4-1
CDR3: CASSLQAGNSQPQHF; DNA: TGTGCCAGCAGTTTGCAGGCAGGTAACAGTCAGCCCCAGCATTTT; D: NA; J: TRBJ1-5; size: medium-sized; V: TRBV28
CDR3: CASTTGGAPGELFF; DNA: TGTGCCAGCACCACAGGGGGGGCTCCCGGGGAGCTGTTTTTT; D: NA; J: TRBJ2-2; size: NA; V: TRBV27
CDR3: CASTLAGGGETQYF; DNA: TGTGCCAGTACCCTAGCGGGAGGTGGGGAGACCCAGTACTTC; D: TRBD2; J: TRBJ2-5; size: NA; V: TRBV25-1
CDR3: CASSLQLGGPEGYTF; DNA: TGTGCCAGCAGTTTGCAGTTAGGGGGGCCTGAGGGCTACACCTTC; D: NA; J: TRBJ1-2; size: NA; V: TRBV6-5
CDR3: CATSRDRRDSYGYTF; DNA: TGTGCCACCAGCAGAGATCGCAGGGACTCGTATGGCTACACCTTC; D: NA; J: TRBJ1-2; size: NA; V: TRBV15
CDR3: CASSSRLASQDNEQFF; DNA: TGTGCCAGCAGCTCCCGGCTAGCGAGCCAAGACAATGAGCAGTTCTTC; D: NA; J: TRBJ2-1; size: once; V: TRBV27
CDR3: CASRFMGELRDTQYF; DNA: TGTGCCAGCAGGTTCATGGGGGAGTTAAGAGATACGCAGTATTTT; D: NA; J: TRBJ2-3; size: NA; V: TRBV28